This TCR beta chain was profiled in a study of blood T cell repertoires in COVID-19. Across the study: There were acute and convalescent COVID-19 samples, and they came from the United States, Italy and Spain.

Original processing methods: Cell counts per sample came from amplifying reference gene primers. Sequencing used immunoSEQ multiplex PCR; TCRdb keeps in-frame clones, though not all of them. V and J calls and clone size are those listed in that table; D and trimming were worked out from the DNA. The sample lists some 160,000 clones, roughly 90% seen once, with less than 3% in the top ten. Per the germline V gene, CDR1 is MNHEY and CDR2 is SMNVEV (reference sequence). With V trimmed by 6 bases and J by 7 bases, 8 bases remained unmatched. The CDR3 extends over 14 amino acids. This chain uses TRBV27 with TRBJ2-1; 8 nucleotides agree with TRBD1. This clonotype was obtained from a man aged 55 to 70 with acute or convalescent COVID-19. Sequenced: peripheral blood. CDR3 loop: CASSPGQVVNEQFF. The CDR3 nucleotides are TGTGCCAGCAGCCCGGGACAGGTAGTAAATGAGCAGTTCTTC.